Detailed here is one T cell receptor beta chain. The sample originates from a study of PD-L1 blockade in urothelial cancer. Sequencing used immunoSEQ multiplex PCR; TCRdb keeps in-frame clones, though not all of them. The repertoire consists of around 33,000 clones, with roughly nine tenths occurring once and the leading ten covering about 7.6%. Trimming pared 5 bases from V and 8 bases from J, leaving 16 bases between. CDR1 and CDR2 (germline): WNHNN, SYGVQD (reference sequence). The CDR3 consists of 14 residues. As for time point: peripheral blood 6 weeks after treatment start. Sequenced here: PBMCs, sampled around atezolizumab (anti-PD-L1) treatment. This clonotype was sampled from an elderly man with urothelial cancer. The chain is built from TRBV10-1 and TRBJ2-1; perhaps TRBD1 as D (6 bases). CDR3 sequence: CASSQGFVKDEQFF. The CDR3 nucleotides read TGCGCCAGCAGTCAGGGGTTCGTAAAGGATGAGCAGTTCTTC.